The source of this T cell receptor (beta chain) is a study of a mutant IDH1 vaccine in newly diagnosed glioma. Background on the study: Among treated patients, approximately 60% were male and about 40% female, and mean age was approximately 43 years.

Time point: week 5, during vaccination. Each dose of the vaccine consisted of 300 ug of mutant IDH1 20-mer peptide, with topical imiquimod. The protocol was immunoSEQ multiplex PCR, while the TCRdb copy is restricted to in-frame clones and leaves out a portion. The sample records about 26,000 clones, 65% to 85% being singletons. Concerning this clone: The target antigen is unknown.

This CDR3 has 16 amino acids. The V gene end was trimmed by 7 bases and the J gene end by 3 bases; junction bases not matched to a gene: 5. CDR1 is MNHEY, CDR2 SMNVEV, per germline (reference sequence). The study, taken as a whole, reports: Pseudoprogression apparently lacked any relation to changes in top peripheral T cell clonotypes.

This rearrangement joins TRBV27 to TRBJ2-2; 13 bases map to TRBD2. Sequenced here: PBMCs, sampled from a glioma patient whose treatment included an IDH1 peptide vaccine. The sequence derives from a man aged 35 to 55 with glioma. Some clones in this sample may be carry-over from other donors' samples. The CDR3 DNA sequence: TGTGCCAGCAACCCGGGACTAGCGGGGCACACCGGGGAGCTGTTTTTT. Amino acid sequence: CASNPGLAGHTGELFF.